The present entry profiles one TCR beta chain with its context. What this receptor recognizes is not known. Base-call qualities are not available, and no considerably larger clone is one nucleotide away. This specimen comes from a study of cytotoxic CD8 clonotypes in ibrutinib-treated CLL (dated by TCRdb to 2020 to 2022). Regarding the complete study: The cohort had about a dozen relapsed/refractory and more than 14 treatment-naive patients; some 17 were IGHV unmutated. Responses were partial in roughly 24 patients and complete in 2; after median around 66 months follow-up, roughly 15 stayed in remission and roughly twelve progressed. The response samples were drawn at a median of 12 months into treatment, with a range of roughly 6 to 40 months. Samples averaged approximately 240,000 productive templates and tens of thousands of productive rearrangements. Longitudinal samples were available for 26 of the 86 trial participants. Cryopreserved peripheral blood mononuclear cells were collected at three points: before therapy, at response, and at either sustained remission or disease progression. Every sample from remission and from progressive disease was obtained while the patients were still on ibrutinib. Points the paper makes about the study in general: Baseline clonality exceeded that of age-matched healthy donors and correlated strongly with circulating CD8+ T-cell counts. Public clonotypes were rare and either contracted or stayed stable during treatment, and the rise in clonality at ibrutinib response reflected the expansion of private clonotypes. An increase in clonality was observed at ibrutinib response, with clonality remaining stable during sustained remission and falling back toward baseline at progression. Lymph node repertoires were not examined, and the timing of sampling was not matched between patients in sustained remission and those whose disease progressed.

The time point label, as the study defines it: progressive disease on ibrutinib. For TCR beta library preparation, about 2 micrograms of genomic DNA were extracted from the cryopreserved PBMCs. Longitudinal blood samples from CLL patients on ibrutinib monotherapy were analyzed using high-throughput TCR beta sequencing. Patients were enrolled in a phase 2 open-label single-center ibrutinib monotherapy trial. From the germline V gene, CDR1 is SGDLS and CDR2 is YYNGEE. V loses 0 bases of germline sequence and J loses 1 base, and the interval between the two ends is 4 bases. Measured from the cysteine to the phenylalanine, the CDR3 is 13 residues long. Kept here is only the CDR3 DNA, which spans 39 bases and is read in frame from base 1. On a MiSeq, deep resolution sequencing aimed for a depth between 1 in 1 million and 1 in 200,000 T cells, with each clonotype covered around 9.2x on average. The immunoSEQ hsTCRB Kit was used to generate TCR beta libraries. From the authors' description of their analysis: Data were analyzed with ImmunoSEQ Data Assistant and ImmunoSEQ Analyzer, with V, D and J genes assigned per IMGT definitions. Clonality, which ranges from 0 to 1, was calculated as one minus the normalized Shannon entropy of productive rearrangement frequencies. Only overrepresented clonotypes making up at least 0.05% of each patient's repertoire were included in the public clonotype analysis. Repertoires from thirteen age-matched healthy donors in immuneACCESS were used as clonality controls. TCRdb provides this immuneACCESS table in a form limited to in-frame rearrangements. Some clones are lacking; in checked studies, under half of them reflect an unresolved V gene, and why the rest are absent is not known. From that table come the V and J calls and clone size; the DNA was used to work out D and trimming. Recorded for this sample are tens of thousands of clones; approximately 71% of them occurred a single time. The ten largest make up 51% of the sample.

The V and J genes are TRBV9 and TRBJ1-1, with an unclear D gene assignment. The sample consisted of PBMCs, taken at disease progression, from a patient treated with ibrutinib. This TCR was sampled from a human donor with chronic lymphocytic leukemia. The CDR3 here reads CASSVDGNTEAFF. In nucleotides, the sequence is TGTGCCAGCAGCGTAGACGGGAACACTGAAGCTTTCTTT.